This TCR beta chain is drawn from a study of early T cells in non-severe SARS-CoV-2 infection (dated by TCRdb to the early 2020s). Context from the whole study: Because TCR sequencing was done on bulk RNA from unsorted whole blood, the alpha and beta chains could not be paired.

Library prep was done by 5' RACE. This sample was sequenced with a NextSeq 500. In the TCR library protocol, unique molecular identifiers were attached to individual cDNA molecules to correct for PCR bias and sequencing error. TCR alpha and beta chains were both sequenced, and the abundances of alpha and beta sequences in each sample were closely correlated with each other. The authors' pipeline ran thus. V gene, J gene and CDR3 annotation of TCR sequences was performed with Decombinator V4. TCRs were defined as expanded if a significant change between any two time points was detected under a Poisson model with p below 0.0001. TCR abundances were normalised to the total number of TCRs sequenced in each sample and reported as counts per million. MAIT TCRs were defined by TRAV1-2 paired with TRAJ12, TRAJ20 or TRAJ33, and iNKT TCRs by TRAV10 paired with TRAJ18. VDJdb, accessed 1 November 2021, was searched for CMV, EBV and SARS-CoV-2 annotated TCRs, with TCRs annotated for multiple antigens excluded. The public reads were reprocessed in TCRdb via fastp at Q25 and MiXCR, keeping in-frame beta chains. Rows are combined by CDR3 protein, so each entry shows the most common genes and DNA. V and J calls and clone size were set by TCRdb, not the authors. The sample yields about 100,000 distinct CDR3 sequences; 11% were counted once. The top ten clones comprise roughly 8% of the sample.

A case-control design nested within a healthcare worker cohort in London, UK, was used, with weekly nasopharyngeal swab PCR tests and blood sampling performed. Healthcare workers were recruited between 23 and 31 March 2020, during the week of the UK lockdown, and were followed weekly for up to roughly 16 weeks. The CDR3 goes from the cysteine to the phenylalanine over 13 residues. The kept DNA is CDR3 alone, 39 bases in frame from the first base. From V the trimming removes 4 bases and from J it removes 5 bases, while the gene matches leave 5 bases of the junction unaccounted for. CDR1 and CDR2, per the germline V gene (reference sequence), are DFQATT and SNEGSKA. Broad study findings and their caveats: VDJdb matching was skewed toward anti-spike CD8 responses and likely underestimated virus-specific expansions, missing private and CD4 specificities.

This clonotype has a handful of counts. The target of this receptor is not known. Base qualities are not at hand, and no much larger clone is one base apart. This sequence was found in an adult who was a healthcare worker with PCR-confirmed SARS-CoV-2 infection or an uninfected control (not recorded which). The sequence links TRBV20-1 to TRBJ2-7; a stretch of 10 junction bases matches TRBD2. Sequenced input: whole blood. The CDR3 sequence is CSAKAGGEDEQYF. The bases are TGCAGTGCTAAAGCGGGAGGGGAGGACGAGCAGTACTTC.